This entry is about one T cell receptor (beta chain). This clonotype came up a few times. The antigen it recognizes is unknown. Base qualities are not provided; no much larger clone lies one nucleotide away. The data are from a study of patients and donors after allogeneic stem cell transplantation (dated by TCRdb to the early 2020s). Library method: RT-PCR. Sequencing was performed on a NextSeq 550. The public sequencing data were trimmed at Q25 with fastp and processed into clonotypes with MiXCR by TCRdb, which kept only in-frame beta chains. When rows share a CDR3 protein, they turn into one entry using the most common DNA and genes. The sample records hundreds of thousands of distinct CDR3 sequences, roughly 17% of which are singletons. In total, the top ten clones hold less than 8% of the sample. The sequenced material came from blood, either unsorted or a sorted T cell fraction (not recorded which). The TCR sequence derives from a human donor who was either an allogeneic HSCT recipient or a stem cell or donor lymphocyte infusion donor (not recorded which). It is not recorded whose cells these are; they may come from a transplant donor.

The bases are TGTGCCAGCAGTTTACCACCCTCCTACGAGCAGTACTTC. Translated, it reads CASSLPPSYEQYF. This chain joins TRBV28 to TRBJ2-7, with the D segment identity uncertain. At the junction V is shortened by 2 bases and J by 0 bases, with 5 bases in between. The CDR3 holds 13 amino acids from the cysteine to the phenylalanine. Only CDR3 DNA is held: 39 bases, read in frame from base 1. CDR1 MDHEN and CDR2 SYDVKM were looked up in the germline V gene.